Following are 5 T cell receptor beta chains from one sample sequenced in a study of identical twins (dated by TCRdb to the mid-2010s). The library was obtained by 5' RACE. The listed sequencing device is Illumina HiSeq 2000. TCRdb took the public reads, trimmed them with fastp at Q25, ran MiXCR for clone calling and kept in-frame beta chains. Each record represents a unique CDR3 protein, reported with the most common genes and DNA among its rows. For this sample there are roughly 200,000 distinct CDR3 sequences; roughly 15% appear just once. Around two fifths of the sample is in the top ten clones. These records were also assigned to another study, of T cells expressing NK-cell markers.

Sequences were obtained from CD8+ T cells sorted from blood. Receptors originate from a woman younger than 35 in good health.

This clonotype was found a few times. V is TRBV5-1 and J is TRBJ1-2, with D uncertain. From germline, CDR1 is SGHRS and CDR2 YFSETQ. Between the trimmed V and J ends, which lost 9 bases and 4 bases, there was a span of 13 bases. The CDR3 is 12 residues long. CDR3 protein: CATLIRGYGYTF. The CDR3 DNA reads as TGCGCCACCCTCATCCGGGGCTATGGCTACACCTTC.

The rearrangement uses TRBV14 and TRBJ2-3; D is unresolved. Trimming removed 2 bases from V and 3 bases from J, with 9 bases in between. This CDR3 contains 14 residues. Germline CDR1 SGHDN, CDR2 FVKESK. The CDR3 spells CASSQLSLTDTQYF. CDR3 sequence (DNA): TGTGCCAGCAGCCAACTTTCTCTGACAGATACGCAGTATTTT. Full variable domain (missing parts from reference TRBV14 and TRBJ2-3): EAGVTQFPSHSVIEKGQTVTLRCDPISGHDNLYWYRRVMGKEIKFLLHFVKESKQDESGMPNNRFLAERTGGTYSTLKVQPAELEDSGVYFCASSQLSLTDTQYFGPGTRLTVL.

CDR3 protein: CASSWGGNLVSYEQYF. The DNA for the CDR3 is TGTGCCAGCAGCTGGGGGGGGAATCTAGTCTCCTACGAGCAGTACTTC. The chain is built from TRBV11-2 and TRBJ2-7; 7 bases line up with TRBD2. Trimming at V came to 4 bases and at J to 0 bases, leaving 9 bases not matched to a gene. CDR1 is SGHAT and CDR2 is FQNNGV in the germline V gene. CDR3 length: 16 amino acids.

This clonotype has only a few counts. V gene TRBV5-1 combines with J gene TRBJ2-4, with a weak D call TRBD1 (5 bases). This CDR3 has 13 residues. With 0 bases removed from V and 5 bases from J, the gap between germline ends came to 6 bases. CDR1 is SGHRS, CDR2 YFSETQ, per germline. Here the CDR3 reads CASSLEGENIQYF. DNA of the CDR3: TGCGCCAGCAGCTTGGAAGGGGAAAACATTCAGTACTTC.

This clonotype was seen a handful of times. This chain connects TRBV10-2 to TRBJ2-2; 7 positions agree with TRBD2. The CDR3 loop spans 15 amino acids. Germline CDR1 and CDR2: WSHSY and SAAADI. Unmatched junction bases numbered 3, after V lost 1 base and J lost 4 bases. In nucleotides, the CDR3 is TGCGCCAGCAGTGAGTGGGGGGGGGTCACCGGGGAGCTGTTTTTT. Protein sequence: CASSEWGGVTGELFF.